This note documents a single TCR beta chain sequence. What antigen it recognizes has not been identified. No base qualities exist here, and no much larger clone lies one base off it. The germline V gene specifies MNHNS as CDR1 and SASEGT as CDR2. The CDR3, cysteine through phenylalanine, is 19 amino acids long. Just the 57-base CDR3 DNA is kept, in frame starting at base 1. Germline trimming amounts to 0 bases on V and 1 base on J, with 13 as the count of junction bases outside the gene matches. The data were obtained in a study of shared clonotypes between healthy human individuals (dated by TCRdb to about 2020). With regard to the full study: A couple of women and a few men aged 18 to 49 years were included in the cohort. For each donor, three plates each were used for CD4 naive and CD4 memory, two plates were used for CD8 naive, and one plate was used for CD8 memory. Blood TCR repertoires of 5 or 6 healthy adults were deeply sequenced to estimate repertoire size and the extent of clonotype sharing between individuals. To increase sequencing depth and limit assay-specific biases, different laboratories used diverse techniques to prepare libraries and sequence TCR repertoires. Per donor, leukapheresis produced somewhere between about 0.85 and 8.9 billion PBMCs. The paper as a whole reports these results and caveats: Sampling was restricted to blood, and TCR repertoires in tissues likely differ from the TCR repertoires found in blood. Pairwise subsampling led to the expectation that sequencing depth would affect the degree of clonotype sharing among donors. Compared with non-shared clonotypes, the clonotypes found in all four sorted-subset donors had higher generation probabilities. Because the study included only a small number of donors, the genetic and exposure-history diversity represented was limited. Incomplete sequencing was indicated by rarefaction of sorted-subset datasets, despite the large sequencing depth. Approximately 5% of naive CD4, 3.5% of naive CD8, approximately 2.2% of memory CD4, and 0.4% of memory CD8 clonotypes were shared across a few donors. Naive subsets generally had larger estimated clonotype richness than memory subsets did.

CD8 naive samples were obtained by positive selection for CCR7 among CD45RO-negative cells, yielding a CD45RA+CCR7+ population from which TemRA cells were excluded. The donors were healthy, HIV-negative adults who had no recently reported acute infections or vaccinations. Every donor was a Caucasian adult living in Nashville, Tennessee, USA. Blood was obtained by leukapheresis, after which PBMCs were separated by Ficoll-Histopaque density gradient centrifugation and cryopreserved in liquid nitrogen vapor phase. Analytical flow cytometry was used to check the purity and quantity of each magnetically sorted T cell population. Genomic DNA was isolated from each sorted fraction and quantified by UV absorbance on a Nanodrop 2000c. Using the deep immunoSEQ assay, TCR CDR3 regions were amplified from genomic DNA by multiplex PCR. Extracted genomic DNA from each cell subset was distributed evenly across all wells of several immunoSEQ 96-well plates, and each plate was treated as a replicate. For sorted subsets, each replicate PCR was loaded with approximately 200 ng genomic DNA, equivalent to roughly 30,000 T cell genomes. Purified libraries were quantified with a Qubit 3.0 fluorometer, sized on a Bioanalyzer 2100, and re-quantified with the KAPA Library Quantification kit. Every immunoSEQ 96-well plate was sequenced on a dedicated single-read 150-cycle Illumina NextSeq 550 flow cell. The published analysis was carried out like this. Because the immunoSEQ output held only junctional sequences and lacked quality scores, the filtering could not match the filtering applied to full-length reads. To assign V/J genes and CDR3, sequences were annotated using PyIR, a Python wrapper for IgBLAST v1.9, with IMGT germline references. Reads with weak V/J assignments (E-value above 1e-6), missing CDR3, stop codons, out-of-frame junctions, or ambiguous translated residues were removed. A V3J clonotype was defined by an identical inferred V gene, J gene, and CDR3 amino acid sequence. To compute the percentage overlap between repertoires, the number of shared unique clonotypes was divided by the size of the smaller repertoire. RTK rarefaction, the Chao1 estimator, and Recon v2.1 estimates of unobserved clonotypes were used to assess repertoire richness. OLGA was used to compute generation probabilities for all TCRbeta clonotypes that the gDNA method yielded from a handful of donors. TCRdb provides this immuneACCESS table in a form limited to in-frame rearrangements. Some clones are lacking; in checked studies, under half of them reflect an unresolved V gene, and why the rest are absent is not known. That table furnishes V, J and clone size, whereas the DNA furnished D and trimming. The sample table shows approximately 2,000,000 clones, and over 85% are seen once. Over 1.5% of the sample comes from the top ten.

Here the chain combines TRBV6-1 and TRBJ2-7; 9 bases in between match TRBD2. The sequencing sample was made of naive CD8+ T cells from PBMCs. Sample cell subset or site, as interpreted from the label and publication: CD45RA+CCR7+. The receptor was isolated from a young man in good health. Some clones in this sample may be carry-over from other donors' samples. The CDR3 is CASSEAFSSSGIRSYEQYF. The DNA is as follows: TGTGCCAGCAGTGAAGCGTTCTCTTCTAGCGGGATTCGTTCCTACGAGCAGTACTTC.